Listed here are 14 T cell receptor beta chains from one sample, sequenced in a study of T cells in women clearing cervical HPV infection (dated by TCRdb to 2016 to 2018). The method was the immunoSEQ multiplex PCR assay. TCRdb obtained this table from immuneACCESS and retained in-frame rearrangements with V and J assigned. These tables miss some clones; where compared with another copy, unresolved V genes account for less than half of the shortfall, and the remainder is unexplained. This sample's clone table shows roughly 30,000 clones. 8.4% of the sample is taken by the ten largest. The sequenced sample was blood buffy coat. Receptors originate from a woman between 18 and 70 years old with a cervical HPV16 infection that either progressed to CIN3+ or cleared (not recorded which).

The CDR3 loop is CASSGRGGNYGYTF. The sequenced part of the CDR3 DNA is TGTGCCAGCAGCGGTAGGGGGGGTAACTATGGC. V is TRBV7-9 and J is TRBJ1-2, with D perhaps TRBD1 (6 bases). The read ends 3 residues early relative to the CDR3; the germline J gene fills the gap. Trimming removed 5 bases from V and 1 base from J, with 11 bases in between. The CDR3 consists of 14 residues. Germline CDR1 is SEHNR and CDR2 is FQNEAQ (reference sequence).

With respect to this clone: The read terminates 3 residues before the CDR3 end, so the remaining end is supplied by the germline J gene. The chain has TRBV20-1 and TRBJ2-3; tentatively, D is TRBD1 (6 bases). Germline CDR1 reads DFQATT; CDR2 reads SNEGSKA (reference sequence). Deletions cut 3 bases from V and 3 bases from J, with 19 bases between. The CDR3 covers 16 residues. The part of the CDR3 DNA that was read is TGCAGTGCTAGTTTCGGGAACAGGGTGGAGACAGATACG. Translating it yields CSASFGNRVETDT. The complete CDR3 protein is CSASFGNRVETDTQYF.

Worth noting for this clone: The junction departs from germline at one end; a sequencing error may be responsible. Read data end 3 residues before the CDR3 end; the end is taken from the germline J gene. The chain has TRBV7-9 and TRBJ2-4, with D hard to call. CDR1 and CDR2 from the germline V gene are SEHNR and FQNEAQ (reference sequence). The CDR3 covers 14 residues. CDR3 residues: CARSRRVHQETQYF. The CDR3 DNA, read in part, is TGTGCCCGCAGCCGACGGGTCCACCAAGAGACT.

The CDR3 sequence is CAWSPRDTLSYEQYF. CDR3 bases read: TGTGCCTGGAGCCCTCGGGACACCCTCTCCTACGAG. This chain links TRBV30 with TRBJ2-7, with D tentatively TRBD1 (6 bases). The read terminates 3 residues before the CDR3 end, so the remaining end is supplied by the germline J gene. Between the trimmed V and J ends, which lost 3 bases and 0 bases, there was a span of 15 bases. CDR3 length: 15 residues. Germline V gene sequence: CDR1 GTSNPN, CDR2 SVGIG (reference sequence).

About this clone itself: The CDR3 goes on 3 residues after the read ends, and that part is filled in from the germline J gene. V usage is TRBV7-7 and J usage is TRBJ1-2, with 7 bases that match TRBD1. Germline CDR1 SSHAT, CDR2 FNYEAQ (reference sequence). The CDR3 totals 14 residues. Partial CDR3 DNA: TGTGCCAGCAGCCAGATTCAGGGGGGAGAGACC. Translating gives CASSQIQGGET. The full CDR3 protein is CASSQIQGGETYTF.

The CDR3 bases that were read are TGCAGTGCTGAAACCCTACGAGCGGGAACAGATACG. Protein product: CSAETLRAGTDT. The full CDR3 protein is CSAETLRAGTDTQYF. This rearrangement joins TRBV20-1 to TRBJ2-3; TRBD2 agrees at 7 bases. The read terminates 3 residues ahead of where the CDR3 ends, so the germline J gene completes it. CDR3 length equals 15 residues. Unmatched junction bases numbered 11, after V lost 5 bases and J lost 3 bases. Germline V gives CDR1 DFQATT, CDR2 SNEGSKA (reference sequence).

Worth noting for this clone: The read ends 3 residues shy of where the CDR3 ends; the end is completed using the germline J gene. This sequence joins TRBV19 and TRBJ1-5, with D maybe TRBD1 (5 bases). The CDR3 runs to 13 residues. Germline CDR1 reads LNHDA; CDR2 reads SQIVND (reference sequence). The V and J ends lost 3 bases and 3 bases respectively, with 6 bases between them. The CDR3 loop is CASSMDNNQPQHF. The DNA read from the CDR3 is TGTGCCAGTAGTATGGACAACAATCAGCCC.

Details on this clone: The sequence runs out 3 residues before the end of the CDR3; the remainder is reconstructed from the germline J gene. V gene TRBV20-1 combines with J gene TRBJ1-1, with D unresolved. The CDR3 totals 13 residues. Germline CDR1 is DFQATT and CDR2 is SNEGSKA (reference sequence). Trimming left V 2 bases short and J 3 bases short, with 10 bases between. The CDR3 protein is CSARRVDYTEAFF. The CDR3 DNA, read in part, is TGCAGTGCTAGAAGGGTGGATTACACTGAA.

Of note for this clone: The DNA ends 3 residues before the CDR3 does, and the rest of the CDR3 is filled in from the germline J gene. This sequence joins TRBV7-2 and TRBJ1-2, with TRBD1 identical over 8 bases. This CDR3 region has 14 residues. Germline assignment: CDR1 SGHTA and CDR2 FQGNSA. V shed 1 base, J shed 5 bases, and the junction held 3 bases outside the gene matches. The DNA read from the CDR3 is TGTGCCAGCAGCTTAGACGGACAGGGTTATGGC. Translating it yields CASSLDGQGYG. The entire CDR3 is CASSLDGQGYGYTF.

In the case of this clone: The sequenced fragment ends 3 residues before the CDR3 boundary, so the rest is inferred from the germline J gene. This chain joins TRBV18 and TRBJ2-7, with TRBD2 matching 12 bases. CDR1 is KGHSH, CDR2 LQKENI, per germline. The V segment lost 4 bases and the J segment 4 bases; nucleotides outside the gene matches: 8. The CDR3 contains 16 residues. Partial CDR3 DNA: TGTGCCAGCTCACAGGGACTGACTAGCGGGGGTTACGAG. Translating it yields CASSQGLTSGGYE. The whole CDR3 protein is CASSQGLTSGGYEQYF.

As regards this clone: Read coverage stops 3 residues before the CDR3 terminus; the germline J gene supplies the remainder. This sequence joins TRBV7-2 and TRBJ2-2; no definite D call. CDR1 and CDR2 from the germline V gene are SGHTA and FQGNSA. The CDR3 totals 13 residues. The V and J ends lost 6 bases and 3 bases respectively, with 8 bases between them. The DNA read from the CDR3 is TGTGCCAGCAGTATTGGGCACACCGGGGAG. This codes for CASSIGHTGE. In full, the CDR3 reads CASSIGHTGELFF.

With respect to this clone: The read finishes 3 residues shy of the CDR3 end, and the germline J gene is used to complete it. At the DNA level, this CDR3 is encoded by other sequences in the same sample as well. This chain links TRBV2 with TRBJ1-3; D unclear. Deletions cut 1 base from V and 7 bases from J, with 8 bases between. Germline V gene sequence: CDR1 SNHLY, CDR2 FYNNEI. The CDR3 has 13 residues. CDR3 residues: CASSEEGWNTIYF. The sequenced part of the CDR3 DNA is TGTGCCAGCAGTGAAGAAGGGTGGAACACC. The whole variable domain, remainder taken from reference TRBV2 and TRBJ1-3, is EPEVTQTPSHQVTQMGQEVILRCVPISNHLYFYWYRQILGQKVEFLVSFYNNEISEKSEIFDDQFSVERPDGSNFTLKIRSTKLEDSAMYFCASSEEGWNTIYFGEGSWLTVV.

Regarding this clone: The read is 3 residues too short to cover the CDR3 end, so that end is filled in from the germline J gene. V gene TRBV6-1 combines with J gene TRBJ2-3; 7 bases fit TRBD1. Germline V gene sequence: CDR1 MNHNS, CDR2 SASEGT. This CDR3 has 15 residues. V lost 2 bases and J lost 3; bases outside the gene matches: 5. This CDR3 is CASSEYRGLTDTQYF. The CDR3 bases that were read are TGTGCCAGCAGTGAATACAGGGGCCTAACAGATACG.

Remarks on this clone: The read terminates 3 residues before the CDR3 end, so the remaining end is supplied by the germline J gene. The V gene is TRBV2, the J gene TRBJ2-5, with 9 positions matching TRBD1. Germline loops: CDR1 SNHLY, CDR2 FYNNEI. The CDR3 has 17 amino acids. V was pared by 6 bases and J by 4 bases, with 15 bases of the junction left unmatched. CDR3: CASRLPPGQGIGETQYF. The sequenced CDR3 bases are TGTGCCAGCAGGCTCCCCCCCGGACAGGGGATCGGAGAGACC.